This T cell receptor (beta chain) was identified during a study of shared clonotypes between healthy human individuals. Turning to the study itself: The study used three CD4 naive, three CD4 memory, two CD8 naive and one CD8 memory plate per donor.

Findings of the study overall: Generation probabilities of non-shared clonotypes were lower (relative to those shared by all four donors).

With respect to this clone: The antigen remains undetermined.

The CDR3 is made up of 12 amino acids. The method was immunoSEQ multiplex PCR; TCRdb's version includes in-frame clones alone and lacks a portion of them. The sample yields about 2.3 million clones, 92% seen once. The sequenced sample was naive CD4+ T cells from PBMCs. Subset specified: CD45RA+ positively selected. The V gene is TRBV21-1, the J gene TRBJ2-7; the D call of TRBD2 is as the table states it, not checked on the DNA. TRBV21-1 is assigned pseudogene status. This TCR came from a man aged 18 to 30 in good health. Some clones in this sample may be carry-over from other donors' samples. CDR3: CASRAVPYEQYF. The CDR3 bases are TGTGCCAGCAGGGCGGTCCCCTACGAGCAGTACTTC.